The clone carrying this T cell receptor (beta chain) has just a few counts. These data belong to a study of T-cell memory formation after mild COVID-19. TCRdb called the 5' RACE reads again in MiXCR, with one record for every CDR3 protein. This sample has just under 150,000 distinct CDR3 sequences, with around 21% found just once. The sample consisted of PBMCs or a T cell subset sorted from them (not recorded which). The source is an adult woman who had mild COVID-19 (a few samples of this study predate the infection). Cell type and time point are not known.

CDR3 loop: CASSEWRTGGQETQYF. The CDR3, as DNA: TGTGCCAGCAGTGAATGGCGGACAGGGGGCCAAGAGACCCAGTACTTC. The chain has TRBV25-1 and TRBJ2-5; TRBD1 matches at 10 bases. Germline V lookup: CDR1 MGHDK, CDR2 SYGVNS. V dropped 1 base and J dropped 1; count of bases not matched to a gene: 3. The CDR3 loop spans 16 amino acids.